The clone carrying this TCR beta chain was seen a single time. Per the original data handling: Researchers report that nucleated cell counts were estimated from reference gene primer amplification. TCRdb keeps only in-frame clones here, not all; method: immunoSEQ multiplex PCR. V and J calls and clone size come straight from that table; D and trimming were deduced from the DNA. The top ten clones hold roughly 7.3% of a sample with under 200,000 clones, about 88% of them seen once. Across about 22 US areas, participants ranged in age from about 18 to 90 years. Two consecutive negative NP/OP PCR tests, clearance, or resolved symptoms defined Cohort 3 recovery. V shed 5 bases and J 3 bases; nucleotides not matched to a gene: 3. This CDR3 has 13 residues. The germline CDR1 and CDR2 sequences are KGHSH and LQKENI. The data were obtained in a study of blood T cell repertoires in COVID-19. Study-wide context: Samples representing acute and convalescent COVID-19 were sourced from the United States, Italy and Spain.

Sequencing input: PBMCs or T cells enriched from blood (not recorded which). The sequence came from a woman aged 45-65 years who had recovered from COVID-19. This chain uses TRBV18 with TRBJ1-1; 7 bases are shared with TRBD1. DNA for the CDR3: TGTGCCAGCTCAGCGGGACAGCACACTGAAGCTTTCTTT. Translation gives CASSAGQHTEAFF.